Here is one T cell receptor beta chain with its context. This CDR3 contains 16 residues. V lost 5 bases, J lost 7 bases, and 23 bases lay in between. In germline, CDR1 is SGHTA, CDR2 FQGNSA. The protocol was immunoSEQ multiplex PCR, while the TCRdb copy is restricted to in-frame clones and leaves out a portion. The repertoire holds over 650,000 clones, with 70% to 90% as singletons. The data originate from a study of shared T cell receptors in the human thymus. In addition, the sample was reused for a study of human thymus T cells. That report adds: Thymic material originated from resections removed in the course of corrective heart surgery. Repertoires from thymus and blood appeared to show biased V and J gene usage.

The sequenced material came from thymocytes. This clonotype was obtained from a boy under two years old with a congenital heart defect. The chain combines TRBV7-2 with TRBJ2-5, with D possibly matching TRBD1 (6 bases). Here the CDR3 reads CASSRPLARGSRTQYF. CDR3 coding DNA: TGTGCCAGCAGCCGACCCCTGGCCAGGGGCTCTAGGACCCAGTACTTC.